These 32 T cell receptor beta chains were sequenced from one sample in a study of T cell changes during pregnancy in multiple sclerosis. TCRdb's table, derived via immunoSEQ multiplex PCR, lists solely in-frame clones and lacks some. Here the sample spans under 75,000 clones, approximately 93% being singletons. The sample consisted of CD8+ T cells from peripheral blood mononuclear cells, taken in the second trimester of pregnancy. The receptors derive from a female donor with multiple sclerosis, enrolled in a pregnancy study.

J is TRBJ2-1 and V is TRBV21-1; no check of the table's D call, TRBD1, against the DNA was made. TRBV21-1 has pseudogene status. CDR3 length: 20 amino acids. This chain's CDR3 is CASSNGRRGAIPSSYNEQFF. The CDR3 bases are TGTGCCAGCAGCAACGGAAGACGTGGGGCCATCCCAAGCTCCTACAATGAGCAGTTCTTC.

The J gene is TRBJ2-7, the V gene TRBV27; D may be TRBD2 (7 bases). The CDR3 consists of 13 residues. CDR1 is MNHEY and CDR2 is SMNVEV in the germline V gene (reference sequence). Trimming removed 3 bases from V and 4 bases from J, with 10 bases in between. The CDR3 nucleotides read TGTGCCAGCAGTTTCGGGGGGCAGTACGAGCAGTACTTC. Amino acids: CASSFGGQYEQYF.

The chain links TRBV6-5 to TRBJ1-2; no definite D call. CDR3 length: 14 residues. Germline V gene lookup returns CDR1 MNHEY and CDR2 SVGAGI. Trimming took off 0 bases at V and 7 bases at J, with 12 bases between the two ends. The DNA for the CDR3 is TGTGCCAGCAGTTACTCGGAAGACACGGCTGGCTACACCTTC. Amino acid sequence: CASSYSEDTAGYTF.

V usage is TRBV6-5 and J usage is TRBJ2-1; 8 nucleotides align to TRBD2. Germline V gene data show CDR1 as MNHEY and CDR2 as SVGAGI. V gave up 0 bases and J gave up 7 bases; unmatched junction bases: 5. The length of the CDR3 is 15 residues. The CDR3 is CASSYSAGGGNEQFF. The CDR3 DNA is TGTGCCAGCAGTTACTCCGCGGGAGGCGGTAATGAGCAGTTCTTC.

V and J are TRBV5-1 and TRBJ1-1; 10 nucleotides line up with TRBD1. V was pared by 0 bases and J by 1 base, with 3 bases of the junction left unmatched. Germline lookup yields CDR1 SGHRS and CDR2 YFSETQ. The CDR3 loop spans 16 amino acids. The DNA for the CDR3 is TGCGCCAGCAGCTTGGTCGGGACAGGGGCGAACACTGAAGCTTTCTTT. It translates to CASSLVGTGANTEAFF.

The chain links TRBV4-1 to TRBJ2-7; 8 nucleotides align to TRBD2. The CDR3 extends over 15 amino acids. V gave up 4 bases and J gave up 4 bases; unmatched junction bases: 9. Germline V gives CDR1 MGHRA, CDR2 YSYEKL. The CDR3 nucleotides are TGCGCCAGCAGCCCCACTAGCGGATTAAAGTACGAGCAGTACTTC. It specifies CASSPTSGLKYEQYF.

This clone was seen just once. V and J are TRBV5-5 and TRBJ2-7; TRBD2 might be the D (5 bases). This CDR3 spans 14 amino acids. Trimming removed 7 bases at V and 0 bases at J, with 14 bases between. Germline CDR1 reads SGHKS; CDR2 reads YYEKEE (reference sequence). DNA for the CDR3: TGTGCCAGCCGGGGATTCTTAGACTCCTACGAGCAGTACTTC. This codes for CASRGFLDSYEQYF.

The J gene is TRBJ1-1, the V gene TRBV19, with 9 bases identical to TRBD1. Germline V lookup: CDR1 LNHDA, CDR2 SQIVND (reference sequence). V dropped 5 bases and J dropped 4; count of bases not matched to a gene: 5. The CDR3 is made up of 14 amino acids. Here the CDR3 reads CASSSGTGFTEAFF. CDR3 DNA: TGTGCCAGTAGTTCCGGGACAGGGTTCACTGAAGCTTTCTTT.

The chain carries TRBV7-2 and TRBJ2-7, with D unclear. The germline V and J ends were trimmed by 5 bases and 0 bases, with 5 bases remaining between them. This CDR3 comprises 12 residues. Germline V gene data show CDR1 as SGHTA and CDR2 as FQGNSA. The CDR3 sequence is CASSLSSYEQYF. DNA of the CDR3: TGTGCCAGCAGCCTGAGCTCCTACGAGCAGTACTTC.

The chain is built from TRBV2 and TRBJ2-1; D gene uncertain. V lost 6 bases and J lost 7, with 7 bases in between. This CDR3 region has 11 residues. The V gene's germline CDR1 is SNHLY and CDR2 FYNNEI. Here the CDR3 reads CASSPGNEQFF. The CDR3 DNA is TGTGCCAGCAGCCCGGGTAATGAGCAGTTCTTC.

This clone was seen a single time. The chain recombines TRBV4-1 with TRBJ2-7; 8 positions match TRBD1. The CDR3 length is 14 residues. Germline lookup yields CDR1 MGHRA and CDR2 YSYEKL. With V trimmed by 5 bases and J by 2 bases, 5 bases remained unmatched. As DNA, the CDR3 is TGCGCCAGCAGCTACAGGGGGGTCACCTACGAGCAGTACTTC. It specifies CASSYRGVTYEQYF.

The chain recombines TRBV11-1 with TRBJ2-5; possible D gene TRBD2, 5 bases. Trimming removed 5 bases from V and 4 bases from J, with 8 bases in between. Germline CDR1 SGHAT, CDR2 FQDESV (reference sequence). This CDR3 spans 12 amino acids. This chain's CDR3 is CASSGAGETQYF. The CDR3 nucleotides read TGTGCCAGCAGCGGCGCGGGAGAGACCCAGTACTTC.

The V call is TRBV9, the J call TRBJ2-2, with no clear D. The germline CDR1 and CDR2 sequences are SGDLS and YYNGEE. The V end was cut by 0 bases, the J end by 5 bases, with 5 bases between. This CDR3 comprises 13 residues. CDR3 in DNA: TGTGCCAGCAGCGTAGTCTCGACCGGGGAGCTGTTTTTT. This encodes CASSVVSTGELFF. Complete variable domain (other parts from reference TRBV9 and TRBJ2-2): DSGVTQTPKHLITATGQRVTLRCSPRSGDLSVYWYQQSLDQGLQFLIQYYNGEERAKGNILERFSAQQFPDLHSELNLSSLELGDSALYFCASSVVSTGELFFGEGSRLTVL.

V gene TRBV9 combines with J gene TRBJ1-2, with unresolved D. V was shortened by 7 bases and J by 6 bases, with 13 bases between the two germline ends. Germline V gene data show CDR1 as SGDLS and CDR2 as YYNGEE. CDR3 length: 12 residues. This chain's CDR3 is CASLGPRHGYTF. In nucleotides, the CDR3 is TGTGCCAGCTTGGGCCCACGCCATGGCTACACCTTC.

This sequence joins TRBV29-1 and TRBJ2-1; a weak D match, TRBD1 (6 bases). CDR3 length equals 16 residues. V was clipped by 1 base and J by 4 bases, with 17 bases between them. Per germline, CDR1 SQVTM and CDR2 ANQGSEA. The CDR3 nucleotides are TGCAGCGTTGAAGGTGTACGGGACAATCTGTACAATGAGCAGTTCTTC. This codes for CSVEGVRDNLYNEQFF.

CDR3 DNA: TGTGCCAGCCCTCTCCCATCCGATCGACAGGGGACTAACTATGGCTACACCTTC. As protein: CASPLPSDRQGTNYGYTF. The V and J genes are TRBV2 and TRBJ1-2; the match to TRBD1 covers 8 bases. This CDR3 region has 18 residues. V dropped 8 bases and J dropped 0; count of bases not matched to a gene: 17. Germline V CDR1 and CDR2: SNHLY, FYNNEI. The full variable domain, with the rest looked up from reference TRBV2 and TRBJ1-2, is EPEVTQTPSHQVTQMGQEVILRCVPISNHLYFYWYRQILGQKVEFLVSFYNNEISEKSEIFDDQFSVERPDGSNFTLKIRSTKLEDSAMYFCASPLPSDRQGTNYGYTFGSGTRLTVV.

This clone appeared once. The gene calls are TRBV7-9 and TRBJ2-7; possible D gene TRBD2, 6 bases. Looked up from germline, CDR1 is SEHNR and CDR2 is FQNEAQ (reference sequence). The CDR3 consists of 13 residues. The germline V and J ends were trimmed by 4 bases and 4 bases, with 11 bases remaining between them. CDR3 sequence (DNA): TGTGCCAGCAGCTCCGTCGGGGGATACGAGCAGTACTTC. Its protein product is CASSSVGGYEQYF.

This chain uses TRBV9 with TRBJ2-1; 8 positions agree with TRBD2. The CDR3 totals 16 residues. J gave up 7 bases and V 0 bases, and 9 bases lay outside the gene matches. Germline values: CDR1 SGDLS, CDR2 YYNGEE. The CDR3 region has the DNA TGTGCCAGCAGCGTAGATCGAGCGGGAGTGAGGAATGAGCAGTTCTTC. It codes for CASSVDRAGVRNEQFF.

V usage is TRBV6-5 and J usage is TRBJ2-1, with TRBD2 identical over 8 bases. CDR3 length: 12 residues. CDR1 is MNHEY, CDR2 SVGAGI, per germline. V dropped 5 bases and J dropped 8; count of bases not matched to a gene: 2. DNA of the CDR3: TGTGCCAGCAGTAGCGGGAGCGATGAGCAGTTCTTC. Protein: CASSSGSDEQFF.

This rearrangement joins TRBV7-2 to TRBJ2-7, with TRBD2 matching over 8 bases. This CDR3 has 17 residues. CDR1 and CDR2 (germline): SGHTA, FQGNSA. The junction had 14 bases not matched to a gene; V was cut back by 6 bases and J by 1 base. CDR3 loop: CASRSLQVTSGSYEQYF. CDR3 nucleotide sequence: TGTGCCAGCAGATCCCTTCAGGTTACTAGCGGATCCTACGAGCAGTACTTC.

This chain links TRBV7-9 with TRBJ1-5; D ambiguous. The CDR3 spans 15 residues. Germline V lookup: CDR1 SEHNR, CDR2 FQNEAQ (reference sequence). V lost 3 bases and J 3 bases, leaving 12 bases between the germline ends. This CDR3 reads CASSFDREANQPQHF. The CDR3 DNA follows: TGTGCCAGCAGCTTCGATAGGGAGGCCAATCAGCCCCAGCATTTT.

The chain has TRBV9 and TRBJ1-1; 8 bases are shared with TRBD1. The CDR3 length is 15 residues. The germline V gene encodes CDR1 SGDLS and CDR2 YYNGEE. The V segment lost 2 bases and the J segment 0 bases; nucleotides outside the gene matches: 3. This CDR3 is CASSVDRGLNTEAFF. In DNA, the CDR3 is TGTGCCAGCAGCGTTGACAGGGGACTGAACACTGAAGCTTTCTTT.

CDR3 protein: CASSESSRRDTDTQYF. In nucleotides, the CDR3 is TGTGCCAGCAGTGAATCATCTCGGCGGGATACAGATACGCAGTATTTT. The chain joins TRBV25-1 to TRBJ2-3, with D perhaps matching TRBD2 (6 bases). Germline CDR1 and CDR2: MGHDK and SYGVNS. This CDR3 spans 16 amino acids. Trimming shortened V by 1 base and J by 3 bases, and 14 bases separated the two germline ends.

The J gene is TRBJ2-1, the V gene TRBV5-4; D gene unclear. The CDR3 consists of 14 residues. Trimming pared 1 base from V and 3 bases from J, leaving 8 bases between. CDR1 is SGHNT, CDR2 YYREEE, per germline (reference sequence). CDR3 DNA: TGTGCCAGCAGCTTGCTGGGCCTCTACAATGAGCAGTTCTTC. This translates into CASSLLGLYNEQFF.

The rearrangement links TRBV7-9 to TRBJ1-1; TRBD1 matches at 8 bases. This CDR3 comprises 16 residues. Germline V gives CDR1 SEHNR, CDR2 FQNEAQ (reference sequence). V was clipped by 4 bases and J by 1 base; unmatched bases: 8. The CDR3 DNA sequence: TGTGCCAGCAGCTCGGACAGGGAGGCCTCGAACACTGAAGCTTTCTTT. This sequence encodes CASSSDREASNTEAFF.

This chain joins TRBV2 and TRBJ1-2; D is undetermined. Trimming removed 11 bases at V and 0 bases at J, with 13 bases between. Germline V lookup: CDR1 SNHLY, CDR2 FYNNEI. This CDR3 contains 13 residues. DNA for the CDR3: TGTGCCGCTTTTGAGGGCGCTAACTATGGCTACACCTTC. It translates to CAAFEGANYGYTF.

This clone was picked up a small number of times. This rearrangement joins TRBV27 to TRBJ1-5; D gene uncertain. Trimming took 11 bases from V and 0 from J, leaving 20 bases between them. Germline V lookup: CDR1 MNHEY, CDR2 SMNVEV (reference sequence). The CDR3 spans 16 residues. The CDR3 region has the DNA TGTGCCGCCGGGAGGTCGGAGGTATATAGCAATCAGCCCCAGCATTTT. As protein: CAAGRSEVYSNQPQHF.

The V call is TRBV4-1, the J call TRBJ1-2; D call uncertain. The germline gives CDR1 MGHRA, CDR2 YSYEKL. Trimming left V 4 bases short and J 6 bases short, with 15 bases between. CDR3 length equals 14 residues. In DNA, the CDR3 is TGCGCCAGCAGCCCCGCGGGCCTCAGGCATGGCTACACCTTC. Translating gives CASSPAGLRHGYTF.

Points on this clone: One end of the junction fails to match germline, which may point to a read error. V is TRBV9 and J is TRBJ1-2, with 9 positions matching TRBD1. Per the germline V gene, CDR1 is SGDLS and CDR2 is YYNGEE. The CDR3 is 13 amino acids. In DNA form, the CDR3 reads TGTGCCAGCAGTGAAGGGACAGGGCGAATTTTTTCCTTC. Translating it yields CASSEGTGRIFSF.

The chain recombines TRBV6-1 with TRBJ1-5; 9 nucleotides align to TRBD1. V shed 7 bases and J 1 base; nucleotides not matched to a gene: 5. Germline lookup yields CDR1 MNHNS and CDR2 SASEGT. The CDR3 runs 15 residues. CDR3 nucleotide sequence: TGTGCCAGCACCCCAGACAGGGGGAGCAATCAGCCCCAGCATTTT. It is translated as CASTPDRGSNQPQHF.

The CDR3 spells CASSPSGPNTGELFF. The CDR3 DNA sequence: TGTGCCAGCAGTCCGAGCGGACCGAACACCGGGGAGCTGTTTTTT. V gene TRBV7-8 combines with J gene TRBJ2-2, with TRBD2 as a possible D gene (5 bases). V was pared by 6 bases and J by 0 bases, with 11 bases between. Germline lookup yields CDR1 SGHVS and CDR2 FQNEAQ. This CDR3 has 15 amino acids.

V usage is TRBV2 and J usage is TRBJ2-3; a weak D match, TRBD2 (5 bases). Trimming removed 8 bases from V and 1 base from J, with 16 bases in between. The CDR3 is 15 amino acids. Germline CDR1 and CDR2: SNHLY and FYNNEI. As DNA, the CDR3 is TGTGCCAGCCTCGGGATGCGCGCAGGCACAGATACGCAGTATTTT. It yields the protein CASLGMRAGTDTQYF.